A selection of T cell receptor beta chains follows, all from one sample in a study of identical twins. Each CDR3 protein gets one entry after TCRdb re-called the 5' RACE reads with MiXCR. The table includes 570,000 or so distinct CDR3 sequences, 9.6% detected once. The sample was also reused in another study, on yellow fever vaccine responses in identical twins.

The sample comprised PBMCs. Receptors originate from a woman aged 18 to 35 in good health. Each CDR3 is given with its conserved first and last residue. Clone size appears in some rows only: once, few, many, or a class for an expanded clone.

j_gene: TRBJ2-7
v_gene: TRBV5-1
abundance: NA
CDR3aa: CASRDTRDSYSYEQYF

j_gene: TRBJ1-5
v_gene: TRBV14
abundance: few
CDR3aa: CASSQDSGDRNSNQPQHF

j_gene: TRBJ2-7
v_gene: TRBV28
abundance: many
CDR3aa: CASSSRDTYYEQYF

j_gene: TRBJ2-5
v_gene: TRBV6-2/TRBV6-3
abundance: many
CDR3aa: CASSLRTGWYQETQYF

j_gene: TRBJ2-2
v_gene: TRBV29-1
abundance: NA
CDR3aa: CSVEGDDGTGDTGELFF

j_gene: TRBJ1-1
v_gene: TRBV6-4
abundance: few
CDR3aa: CASSVTGSGTEAFF

j_gene: TRBJ2-5
v_gene: TRBV5-6
abundance: many
CDR3aa: CASSLGSLNGETQYF

j_gene: TRBJ2-2
v_gene: TRBV3-1
abundance: many
CDR3aa: CASSQEVVLAGNTGELFF

j_gene: TRBJ2-3
v_gene: TRBV18
abundance: few
CDR3aa: CASSPGLAGKDTQYF

j_gene: TRBJ2-2
v_gene: TRBV2
abundance: NA
CDR3aa: CASSEAMVTRELFF

j_gene: TRBJ2-7
v_gene: TRBV7-8
abundance: few
CDR3aa: CASSFMGTPYEQYF

j_gene: TRBJ2-1
v_gene: TRBV3-1
abundance: NA
CDR3aa: CASSQGRRNEQFF

j_gene: TRBJ2-7
v_gene: TRBV27
abundance: few
CDR3aa: CASSLRDPPPGQQYF

j_gene: TRBJ2-3
v_gene: TRBV6-2/TRBV6-3
abundance: NA
CDR3aa: CASAGYTDTQYF

j_gene: TRBJ1-1
v_gene: TRBV4-3
abundance: NA
CDR3aa: CASSQDSGPTNTEAFF

j_gene: TRBJ2-3
v_gene: TRBV6-5
abundance: many
CDR3aa: CASSYSATSGTDTQYF

j_gene: TRBJ1-1
v_gene: TRBV19
abundance: NA
CDR3aa: CASTPDLSGYTEAFF

j_gene: TRBJ2-1
v_gene: TRBV7-2
abundance: many
CDR3aa: CASSLEVFSTGNEQFF

j_gene: TRBJ2-7
v_gene: TRBV6-1
abundance: NA
CDR3aa: CASRPFSGGEGEQYF

j_gene: TRBJ2-2
v_gene: TRBV5-1
abundance: NA
CDR3aa: CASRFSGRAGRNTGELFF

j_gene: TRBJ2-5
v_gene: TRBV29-1
abundance: NA
CDR3aa: CSVVPSTSGKTQYF

j_gene: TRBJ1-5
v_gene: TRBV21-1
abundance: many
CDR3aa: CASSNPRGTRANQPQHF

j_gene: TRBJ1-1
v_gene: TRBV20-1
abundance: few
CDR3aa: CSAVGTPGTEAFF

j_gene: TRBJ1-2
v_gene: TRBV12-3/TRBV12-4
abundance: many
CDR3aa: CASSPRGQGGYGYTF

j_gene: TRBJ2-5
v_gene: TRBV28
abundance: NA
CDR3aa: CASSFGQGSSETQYF